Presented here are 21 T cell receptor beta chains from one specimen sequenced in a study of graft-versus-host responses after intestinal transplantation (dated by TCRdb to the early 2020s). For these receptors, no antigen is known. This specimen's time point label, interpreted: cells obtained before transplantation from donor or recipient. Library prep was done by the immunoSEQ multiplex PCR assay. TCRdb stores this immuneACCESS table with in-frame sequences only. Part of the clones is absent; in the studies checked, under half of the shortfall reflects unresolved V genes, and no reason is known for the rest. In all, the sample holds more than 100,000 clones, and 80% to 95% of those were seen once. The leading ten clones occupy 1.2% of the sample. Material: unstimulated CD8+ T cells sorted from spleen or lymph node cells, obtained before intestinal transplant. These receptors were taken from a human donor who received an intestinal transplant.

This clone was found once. CDR3 nucleotides: TGTGCCAGCACCCACGGGGGGGCAGATGGCTACACCTTC. It is translated as CASTHGGADGYTF. The rearrangement links TRBV6-6 to TRBJ1-2; perhaps TRBD1 as D (6 bases). V was cut by 7 bases and J by 6 bases, with 15 bases left in between. This CDR3 comprises 13 residues. Germline V gene lookup returns CDR1 MNHNY and CDR2 SVGAGI (reference sequence).

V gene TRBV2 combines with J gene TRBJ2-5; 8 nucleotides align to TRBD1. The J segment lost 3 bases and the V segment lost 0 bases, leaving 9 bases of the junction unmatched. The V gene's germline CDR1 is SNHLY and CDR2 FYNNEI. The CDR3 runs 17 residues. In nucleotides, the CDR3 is TGTGCCAGCAGTGAAGCGCGGCAGGGGGCGATAGAAGAGACCCAGTACTTC. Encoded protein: CASSEARQGAIEETQYF.

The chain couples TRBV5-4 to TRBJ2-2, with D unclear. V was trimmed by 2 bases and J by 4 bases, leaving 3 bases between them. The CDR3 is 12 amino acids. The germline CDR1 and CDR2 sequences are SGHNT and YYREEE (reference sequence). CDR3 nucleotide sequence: TGTGCCAGCAGCTTTGGCACCGGGGAGCTGTTTTTT. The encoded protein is CASSFGTGELFF. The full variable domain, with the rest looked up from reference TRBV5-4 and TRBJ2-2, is ETGVTQSPTHLIKTRGQQVTLRCSSQSGHNTVSWYQQALGQGPQFIFQYYREEENGRGNFPPRFSGLQFPNYSSELNVNALELDDSALYLCASSFGTGELFFGEGSRLTVL.

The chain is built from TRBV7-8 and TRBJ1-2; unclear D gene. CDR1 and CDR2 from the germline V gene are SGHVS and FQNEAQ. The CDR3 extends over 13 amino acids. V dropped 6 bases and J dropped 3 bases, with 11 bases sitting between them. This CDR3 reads CASSARTDYGYTF. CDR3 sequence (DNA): TGTGCCAGCAGTGCGCGGACGGACTATGGCTACACCTTC.

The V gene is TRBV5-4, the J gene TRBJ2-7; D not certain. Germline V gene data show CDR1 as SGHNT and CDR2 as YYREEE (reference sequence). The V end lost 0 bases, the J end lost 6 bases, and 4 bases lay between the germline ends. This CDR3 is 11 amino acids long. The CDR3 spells CASSLGIEQYF. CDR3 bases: TGTGCCAGCAGCTTGGGGATCGAGCAGTACTTC.

The DNA for the CDR3 is TGTGCCAGCAGTTACTCGTACAGGGAGGGGGACTATGGCTACACCTTC. Protein sequence: CASSYSYREGDYGYTF. The chain carries TRBV6-6 and TRBJ1-2, with D possibly matching TRBD1 (6 bases). The length of the CDR3 is 16 residues. Deletions cut 0 bases from V and 3 bases from J, with 14 bases between. Germline CDR1 reads MNHNY; CDR2 reads SVGAGI (reference sequence).

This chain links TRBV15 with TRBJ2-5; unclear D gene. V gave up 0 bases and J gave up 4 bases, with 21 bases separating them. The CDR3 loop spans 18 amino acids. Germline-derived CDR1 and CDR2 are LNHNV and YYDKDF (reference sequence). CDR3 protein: CATSRDQRGPGFGETQYF. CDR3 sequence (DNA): TGTGCCACCAGCAGAGATCAGAGAGGACCCGGTTTTGGAGAGACCCAGTACTTC.

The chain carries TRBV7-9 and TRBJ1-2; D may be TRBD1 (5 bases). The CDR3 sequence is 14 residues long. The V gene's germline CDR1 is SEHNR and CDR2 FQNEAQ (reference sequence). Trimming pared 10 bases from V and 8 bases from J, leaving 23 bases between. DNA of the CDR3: TGTGCCACCCCGAGGGAATCCCCCGAGGGGGGCTACACCTTC. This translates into CATPRESPEGGYTF. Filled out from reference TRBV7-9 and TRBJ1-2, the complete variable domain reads DTGVSQNPRHKITKRGQNVTFRCDPISEHNRLYWYRQTLGQGPEFLTYFQNEAQLEKSRLLSDRFSAERPKGSFSTLEIQRTEQGDSAMYLCATPRESPEGGYTFGSGTRLTVV.

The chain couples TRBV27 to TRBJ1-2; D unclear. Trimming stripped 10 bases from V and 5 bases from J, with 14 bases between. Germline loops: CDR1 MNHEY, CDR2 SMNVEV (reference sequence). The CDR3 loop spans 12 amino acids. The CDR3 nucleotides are TGTGCCACCAACGATGCGGGGTATGGCTACACCTTC. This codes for CATNDAGYGYTF.

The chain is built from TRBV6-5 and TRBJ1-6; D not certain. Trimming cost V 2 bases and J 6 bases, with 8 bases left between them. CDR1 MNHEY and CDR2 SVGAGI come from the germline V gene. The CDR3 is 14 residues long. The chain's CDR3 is CASSYGRGNSPLHF. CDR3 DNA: TGTGCCAGCAGTTACGGTCGCGGTAATTCACCCCTCCACTTT.

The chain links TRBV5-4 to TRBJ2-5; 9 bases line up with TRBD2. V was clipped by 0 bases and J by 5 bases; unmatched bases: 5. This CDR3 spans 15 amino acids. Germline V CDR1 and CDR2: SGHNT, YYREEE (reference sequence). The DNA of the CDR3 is TGTGCCAGCAGCTTGGTAGGACTAGCGTCCGAGACCCAGTACTTC. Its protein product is CASSLVGLASETQYF.

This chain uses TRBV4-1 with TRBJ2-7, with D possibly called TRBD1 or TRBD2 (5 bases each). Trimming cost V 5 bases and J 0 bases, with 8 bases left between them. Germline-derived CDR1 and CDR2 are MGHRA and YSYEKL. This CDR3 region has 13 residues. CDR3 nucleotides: TGCGCCAGCAGCTCAGGGAGCTCCTACGAGCAGTACTTC. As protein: CASSSGSSYEQYF.

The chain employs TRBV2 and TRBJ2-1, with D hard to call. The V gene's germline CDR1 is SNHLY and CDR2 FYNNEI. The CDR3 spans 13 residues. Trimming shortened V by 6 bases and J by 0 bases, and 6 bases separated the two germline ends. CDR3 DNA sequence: TGTGCCAGCAGCGAGTTCTCCTACAATGAGCAGTTCTTC. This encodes CASSEFSYNEQFF.

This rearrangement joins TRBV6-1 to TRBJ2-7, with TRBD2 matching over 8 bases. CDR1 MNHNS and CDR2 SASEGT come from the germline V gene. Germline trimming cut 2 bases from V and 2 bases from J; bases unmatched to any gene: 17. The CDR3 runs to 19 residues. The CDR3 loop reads CASSEPRRVKLAETYEQYF. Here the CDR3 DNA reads TGTGCCAGCAGTGAACCGAGAAGGGTCAAACTAGCGGAAACCTACGAGCAGTACTTC.

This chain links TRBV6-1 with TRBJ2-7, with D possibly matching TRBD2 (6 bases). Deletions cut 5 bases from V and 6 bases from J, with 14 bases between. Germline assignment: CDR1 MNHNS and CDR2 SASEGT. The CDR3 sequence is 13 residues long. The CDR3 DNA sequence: TGTGCCAGCAGTTCCCCAGCCGGGAGCGAGCAGTACTTC. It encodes CASSSPAGSEQYF.

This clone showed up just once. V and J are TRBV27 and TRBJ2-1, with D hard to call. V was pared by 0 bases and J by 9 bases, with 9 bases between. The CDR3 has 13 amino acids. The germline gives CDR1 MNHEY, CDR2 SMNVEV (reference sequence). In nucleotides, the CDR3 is TGTGCCAGCAGTTTATCTTCCTTAGGTGAGCAGTTCTTC. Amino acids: CASSLSSLGEQFF.

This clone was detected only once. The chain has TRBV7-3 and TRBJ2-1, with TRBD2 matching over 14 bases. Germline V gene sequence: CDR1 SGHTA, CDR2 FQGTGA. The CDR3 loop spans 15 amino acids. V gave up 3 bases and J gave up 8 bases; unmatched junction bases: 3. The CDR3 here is CASSLTSGGAHEQFF. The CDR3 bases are TGTGCCAGCAGCTTGACTAGCGGGGGGGCCCATGAGCAGTTCTTC. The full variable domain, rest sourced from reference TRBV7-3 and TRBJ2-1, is GAGVSQTPSNKVTEKGKYVELRCDPISGHTALYWYRQSLGQGPEFLIYFQGTGAADDSGLPNDRFFAVRPEGSVSTLKIQRTERGDSAVYLCASSLTSGGAHEQFFGPGTRLTVL.

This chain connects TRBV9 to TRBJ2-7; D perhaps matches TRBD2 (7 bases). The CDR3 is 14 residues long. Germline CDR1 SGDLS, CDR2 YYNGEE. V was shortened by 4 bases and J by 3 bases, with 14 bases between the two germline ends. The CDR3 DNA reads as TGTGCCAGCAGCCCCCAAGGGGGGGGCTACGAGCAGTACTTC. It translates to CASSPQGGGYEQYF.

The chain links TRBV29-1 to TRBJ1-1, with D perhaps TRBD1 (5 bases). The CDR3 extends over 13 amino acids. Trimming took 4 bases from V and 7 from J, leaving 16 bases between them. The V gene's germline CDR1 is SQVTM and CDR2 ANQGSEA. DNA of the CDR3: TGCAGCGTTGTGGCTCAGGGAGAAAATGAAGCTTTCTTT. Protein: CSVVAQGENEAFF.

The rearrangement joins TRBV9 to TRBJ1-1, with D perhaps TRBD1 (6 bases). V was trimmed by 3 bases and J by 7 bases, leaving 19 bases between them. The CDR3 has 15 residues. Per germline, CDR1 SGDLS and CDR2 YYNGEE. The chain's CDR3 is CASSAGGGVRNEAFF. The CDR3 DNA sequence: TGTGCCAGCAGCGCAGGAGGGGGGGTCCGTAATGAAGCTTTCTTT.

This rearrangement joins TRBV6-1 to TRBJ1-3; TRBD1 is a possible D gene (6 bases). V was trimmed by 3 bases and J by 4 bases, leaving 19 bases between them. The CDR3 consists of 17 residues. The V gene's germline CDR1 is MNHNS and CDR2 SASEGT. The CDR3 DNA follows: TGTGCCAGCAGTGATTCCCCGGGTCAGGGGTCGGGAAACACCATATATTTT. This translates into CASSDSPGQGSGNTIYF.